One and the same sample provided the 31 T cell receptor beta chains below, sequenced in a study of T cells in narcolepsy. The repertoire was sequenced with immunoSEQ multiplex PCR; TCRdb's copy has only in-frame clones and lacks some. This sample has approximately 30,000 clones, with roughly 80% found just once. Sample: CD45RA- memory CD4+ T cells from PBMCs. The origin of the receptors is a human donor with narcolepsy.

CDR3 region: CASSKVEPGREQYV. DNA for the CDR3: TGTGCCAGCAGCAAAGTCGAGCCAGGCAGAGAGCAGTACGTC. The chain combines TRBV21-1 with TRBJ2-7; the tabulated D call, TRBD1, remains unverified against the DNA. TRBV21-1 is an annotated pseudogene. This CDR3 has 14 residues.

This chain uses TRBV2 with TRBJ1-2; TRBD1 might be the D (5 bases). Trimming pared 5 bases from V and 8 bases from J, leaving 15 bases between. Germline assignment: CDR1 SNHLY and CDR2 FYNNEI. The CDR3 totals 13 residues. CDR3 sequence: CASSREDMGGYTF. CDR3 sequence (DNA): TGTGCCAGCAGTCGAGAGGACATGGGAGGCTACACCTTC.

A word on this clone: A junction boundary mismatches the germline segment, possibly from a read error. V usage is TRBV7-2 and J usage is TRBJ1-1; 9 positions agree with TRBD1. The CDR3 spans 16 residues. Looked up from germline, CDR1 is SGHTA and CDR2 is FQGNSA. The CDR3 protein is CVSSLEGTGRPARAFF. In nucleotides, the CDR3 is TGTGTCAGCAGCTTAGAGGGGACAGGGCGACCAGCGCGGGCTTTCTTT.

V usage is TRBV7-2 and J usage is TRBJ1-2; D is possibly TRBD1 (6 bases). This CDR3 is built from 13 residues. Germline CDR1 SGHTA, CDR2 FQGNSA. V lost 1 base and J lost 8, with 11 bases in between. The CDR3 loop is CASSLGDRIGYTF. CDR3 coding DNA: TGTGCCAGCAGCTTAGGAGACAGGATAGGCTACACCTTC.

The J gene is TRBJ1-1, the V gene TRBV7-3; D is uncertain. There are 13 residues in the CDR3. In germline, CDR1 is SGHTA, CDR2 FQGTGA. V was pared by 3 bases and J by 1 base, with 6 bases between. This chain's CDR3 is CASSFQENTEAFF. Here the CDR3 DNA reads TGTGCCAGCAGCTTTCAGGAGAACACTGAAGCTTTCTTT.

Here the CDR3 DNA reads TGTGCCAGCAAAGGGGACTACCCCGTAGATACGCAGTATTTT. Its translation: CASKGDYPVDTQYF. This rearrangement joins TRBV6-5 to TRBJ2-3; 7 nucleotides agree with TRBD2. Per germline, CDR1 MNHEY and CDR2 SVGAGI. V was pared by 7 bases and J by 5 bases, with 9 bases of the junction left unmatched. CDR3 length equals 14 residues.

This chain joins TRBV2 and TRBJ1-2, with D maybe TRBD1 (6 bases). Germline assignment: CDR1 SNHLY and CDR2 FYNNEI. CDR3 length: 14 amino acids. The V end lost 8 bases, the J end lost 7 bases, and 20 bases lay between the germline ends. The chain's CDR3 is CASEGERGGTGYTF. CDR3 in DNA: TGTGCCAGCGAGGGAGAGAGGGGGGGTACTGGCTACACCTTC.

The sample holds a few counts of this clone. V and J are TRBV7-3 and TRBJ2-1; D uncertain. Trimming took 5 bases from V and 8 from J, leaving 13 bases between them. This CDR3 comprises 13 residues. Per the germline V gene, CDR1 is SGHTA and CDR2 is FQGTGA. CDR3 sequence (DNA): TGTGCCAGCAGCCCTAGGTATGGTGATGAGCAGTTCTTC. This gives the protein CASSPRYGDEQFF. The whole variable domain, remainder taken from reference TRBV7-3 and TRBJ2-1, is GAGVSQTPSNKVTEKGKYVELRCDPISGHTALYWYRQSLGQGPEFLIYFQGTGAADDSGLPNDRFFAVRPEGSVSTLKIQRTERGDSAVYLCASSPRYGDEQFFGPGTRLTVL.

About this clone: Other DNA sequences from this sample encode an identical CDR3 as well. The CDR3 loop reads CASSLDLTGGETQYF. CDR3 coding DNA: TGTGCCAGCAGCTTAGACCTCACAGGGGGGGAGACCCAGTACTTC. The chain recombines TRBV7-9 with TRBJ2-5; TRBD1 agrees at 8 bases. The CDR3 is 15 residues long. V lost 1 base to trimming and J lost 5 bases; unmatched junction nucleotides: 6. Germline V gene sequence: CDR1 SEHNR, CDR2 FQNEAQ (reference sequence).

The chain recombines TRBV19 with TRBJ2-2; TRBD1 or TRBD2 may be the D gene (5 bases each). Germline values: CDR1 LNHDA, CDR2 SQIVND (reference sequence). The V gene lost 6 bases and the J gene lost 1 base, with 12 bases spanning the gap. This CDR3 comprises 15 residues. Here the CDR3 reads CASSPLRGNTGELFF. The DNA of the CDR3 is TGTGCCAGTAGCCCTTTGAGGGGGAACACCGGGGAGCTGTTTTTT.

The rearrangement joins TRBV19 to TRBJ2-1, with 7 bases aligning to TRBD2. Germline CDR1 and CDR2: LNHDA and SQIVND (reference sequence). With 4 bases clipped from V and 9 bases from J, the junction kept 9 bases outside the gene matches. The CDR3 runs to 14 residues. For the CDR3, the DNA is TGTGCCAGTAGTAGTCCCGGGACTACCATTGAGCAGTTCTTC. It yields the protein CASSSPGTTIEQFF.

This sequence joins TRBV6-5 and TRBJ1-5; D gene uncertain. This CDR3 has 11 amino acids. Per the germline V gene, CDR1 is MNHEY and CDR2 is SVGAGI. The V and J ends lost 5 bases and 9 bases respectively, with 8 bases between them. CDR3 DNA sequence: TGTGCCAGCAGTGGAGGAAGGCCCCAGCATTTT. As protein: CASSGGRPQHF.

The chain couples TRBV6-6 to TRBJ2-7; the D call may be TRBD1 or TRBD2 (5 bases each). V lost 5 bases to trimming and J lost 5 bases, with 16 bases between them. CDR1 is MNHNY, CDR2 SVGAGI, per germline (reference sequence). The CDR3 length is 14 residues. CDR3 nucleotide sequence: TGTGCCAGCAGTCCCCCAGCAGGGACCAACGAGCAGTACGTC. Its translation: CASSPPAGTNEQYV.

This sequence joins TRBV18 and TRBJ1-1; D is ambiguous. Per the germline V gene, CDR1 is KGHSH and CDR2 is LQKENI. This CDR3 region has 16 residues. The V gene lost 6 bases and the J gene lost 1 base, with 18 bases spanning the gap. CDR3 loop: CASSQSWSGKNTEAFF. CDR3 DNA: TGTGCCAGCTCCCAGAGCTGGTCGGGGAAGAACACTGAAGCTTTCTTT.

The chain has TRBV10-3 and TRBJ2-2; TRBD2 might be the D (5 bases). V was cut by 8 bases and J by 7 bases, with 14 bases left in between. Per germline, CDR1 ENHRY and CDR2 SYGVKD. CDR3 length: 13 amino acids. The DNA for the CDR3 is TGTGCCATCCGGGCCCAACGGGGCGGGGAGCTGTTTTTT. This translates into CAIRAQRGGELFF.

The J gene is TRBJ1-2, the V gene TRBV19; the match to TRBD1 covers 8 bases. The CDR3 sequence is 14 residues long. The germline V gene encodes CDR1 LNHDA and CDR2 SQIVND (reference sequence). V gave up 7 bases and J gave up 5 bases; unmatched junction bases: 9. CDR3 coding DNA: TGTGCCAGTACCGTATCTCAGGGGGCTTATGGCTACACCTTC. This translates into CASTVSQGAYGYTF.

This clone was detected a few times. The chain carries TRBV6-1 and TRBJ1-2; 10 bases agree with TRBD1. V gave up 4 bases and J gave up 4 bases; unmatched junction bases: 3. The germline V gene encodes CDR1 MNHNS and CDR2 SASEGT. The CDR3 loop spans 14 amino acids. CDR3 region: CASSGRQGAYGYTF. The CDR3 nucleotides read TGTGCCAGCAGTGGCCGACAGGGGGCCTATGGCTACACCTTC.

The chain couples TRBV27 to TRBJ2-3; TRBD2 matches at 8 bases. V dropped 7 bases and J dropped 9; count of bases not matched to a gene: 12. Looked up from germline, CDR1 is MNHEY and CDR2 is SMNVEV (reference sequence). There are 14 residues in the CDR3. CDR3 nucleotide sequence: TGTGCCAGCATGGGAAGGACTAGCCTGGGGACGCAGTATTTT. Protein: CASMGRTSLGTQYF.

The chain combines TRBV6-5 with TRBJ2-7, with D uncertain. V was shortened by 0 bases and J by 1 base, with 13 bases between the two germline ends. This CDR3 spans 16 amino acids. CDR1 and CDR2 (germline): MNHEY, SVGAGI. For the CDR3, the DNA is TGTGCCAGCAGTTACTCTATCGCCGGGCAGTCCTACGAGCAGTACTTC. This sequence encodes CASSYSIAGQSYEQYF.

CDR3 sequence reads: CASSLVPAGGRNEQFF. The CDR3, as DNA: TGTGCCAGCAGCTTAGTTCCCGCGGGGGGGCGAAATGAGCAGTTCTTC. This chain uses TRBV7-8 with TRBJ2-1; 9 positions agree with TRBD2. This CDR3 contains 16 residues. Trimming cost V 1 base and J 7 bases; bases outside gene matches: 8. The V gene's germline CDR1 is SGHVS and CDR2 FQNEAQ.

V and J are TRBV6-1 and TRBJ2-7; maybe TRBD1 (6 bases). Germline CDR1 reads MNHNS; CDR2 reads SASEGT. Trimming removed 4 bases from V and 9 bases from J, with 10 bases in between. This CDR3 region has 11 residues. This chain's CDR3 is CASSADSSQYF. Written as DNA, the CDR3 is TGTGCCAGCAGTGCGGACAGTTCGCAGTACTTC.

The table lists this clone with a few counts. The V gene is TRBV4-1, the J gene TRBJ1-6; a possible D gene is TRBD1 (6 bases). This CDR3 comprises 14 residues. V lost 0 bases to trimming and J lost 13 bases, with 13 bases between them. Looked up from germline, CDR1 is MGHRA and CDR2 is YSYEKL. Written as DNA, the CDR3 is TGCGCCAGCAGCCAAGAAGCCAGGGGTGGGCCCCTCCACTTT. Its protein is CASSQEARGGPLHF.

The CDR3 protein is CSTGTGSSYNEQFF. In nucleotides, the CDR3 is TGCAGCACTGGGACAGGGAGTTCCTACAATGAGCAGTTCTTC. The rearrangement links TRBV29-1 to TRBJ2-1; TRBD1 agrees at 9 bases. Trimming at V came to 8 bases and at J to 1 base, leaving 6 bases not matched to a gene. CDR3 size: 14 residues. The germline gives CDR1 SQVTM, CDR2 ANQGSEA.

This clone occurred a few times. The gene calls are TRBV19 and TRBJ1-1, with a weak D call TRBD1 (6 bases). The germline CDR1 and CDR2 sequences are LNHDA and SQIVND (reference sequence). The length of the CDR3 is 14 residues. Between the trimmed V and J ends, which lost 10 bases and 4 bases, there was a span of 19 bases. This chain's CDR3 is CAILPTGPGTEAFF. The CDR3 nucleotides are TGTGCCATACTTCCCACAGGGCCGGGCACTGAAGCTTTCTTT. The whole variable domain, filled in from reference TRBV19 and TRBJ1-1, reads DGGITQSPKYLFRKEGQNVTLSCEQNLNHDAMYWYRQDPGQGLRLIYYSQIVNDFQKGDIAEGYSVSREKKESFPLTVTSAQKNPTAFYLCAILPTGPGTEAFFGQGTRLTVV.

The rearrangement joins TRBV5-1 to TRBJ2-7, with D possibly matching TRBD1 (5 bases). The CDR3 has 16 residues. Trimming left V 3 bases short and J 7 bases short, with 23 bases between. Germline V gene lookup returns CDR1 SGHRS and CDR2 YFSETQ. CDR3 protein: CASSYSPPDTDGEQYF. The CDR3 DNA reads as TGCGCCAGCAGCTACTCCCCCCCGGACACGGATGGAGAGCAGTACTTC.

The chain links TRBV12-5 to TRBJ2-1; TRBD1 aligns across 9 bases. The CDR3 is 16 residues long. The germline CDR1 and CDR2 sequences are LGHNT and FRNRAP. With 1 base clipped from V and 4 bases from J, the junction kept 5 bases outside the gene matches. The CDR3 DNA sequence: TGTGCTAGTGGTTTGGGACAGGGGGGTCCTTACAATGAGCAGTTCTTC. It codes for CASGLGQGGPYNEQFF.

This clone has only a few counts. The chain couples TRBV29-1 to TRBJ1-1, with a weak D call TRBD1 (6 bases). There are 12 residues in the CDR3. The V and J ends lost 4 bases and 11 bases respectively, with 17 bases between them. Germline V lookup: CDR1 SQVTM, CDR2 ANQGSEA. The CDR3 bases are TGCAGCGTTGTTGGGGGGGGCGCACGGGCTTTCTTT. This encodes CSVVGGGARAFF.

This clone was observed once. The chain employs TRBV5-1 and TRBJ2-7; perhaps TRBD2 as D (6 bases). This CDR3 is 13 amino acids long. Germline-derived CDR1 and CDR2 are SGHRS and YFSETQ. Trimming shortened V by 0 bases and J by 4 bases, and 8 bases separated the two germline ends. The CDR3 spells CASSLAGRYEQYF. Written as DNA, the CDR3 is TGCGCCAGCAGCTTGGCAGGGAGGTACGAGCAGTACTTC.

CDR3 bases: TGTGCCAGCCACCGGTTGGAGGACACTGAAGCTTTCTTT. This gives the protein CASHRLEDTEAFF. The chain links TRBV2 to TRBJ1-1; no definite D call. V lost 8 bases, J lost 3 bases, and 13 bases lay in between. This CDR3 contains 13 residues. CDR1 and CDR2 (germline): SNHLY, FYNNEI.

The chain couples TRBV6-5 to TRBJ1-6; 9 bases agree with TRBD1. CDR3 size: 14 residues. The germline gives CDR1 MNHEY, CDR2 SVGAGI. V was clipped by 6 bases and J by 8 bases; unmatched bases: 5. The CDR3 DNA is TGTGCCAGCAGCAGTGGGACAGGGTATTCACCCCTCCACTTT. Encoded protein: CASSSGTGYSPLHF.

The DNA for the CDR3 is TGTGCCAGCAAGGGGACAGCTTCCTACGAGCAGTACTTC. Its protein is CASKGTASYEQYF. The V and J genes are TRBV2 and TRBJ2-7; 7 bases are a match to TRBD1. CDR1 SNHLY and CDR2 FYNNEI come from the germline V gene. This CDR3 has 13 residues. J lost 1 base, V lost 7 bases, and 4 bases had no gene match.